Below are 15 T cell receptor beta chains sequenced from a single sample in a study of early T cells in non-severe SARS-CoV-2 infection. TCRdb itself ran the 5' RACE reads through MiXCR, one entry per CDR3 protein. The sample records some 96,000 distinct CDR3 sequences, about 13% being singletons. Sequenced material: whole blood. The receptors were gathered from an adult who was a healthcare worker with PCR-confirmed SARS-CoV-2 infection or an uninfected control (not recorded which).

The chain combines TRBV6-5 with TRBJ2-1, with 14 bases matching TRBD2. V dropped 5 bases and J dropped 6; count of bases not matched to a gene: 6. The CDR3 is made up of 16 amino acids. Per the germline V gene, CDR1 is MNHEY and CDR2 is SVGAGI. The CDR3 protein is CASSHQTSGGANEQFF. CDR3 DNA sequence: TGTGCCAGCAGTCACCAGACTAGCGGGGGGGCCAATGAGCAGTTCTTC.

This clonotype was recorded at least ten times. This chain's CDR3 is CASETGGEQFF. CDR3 coding DNA: TGCGCCAGCGAAACAGGGGGTGAGCAGTTCTTC. V gene TRBV10-2 combines with J gene TRBJ2-1; 8 bases match TRBD1. The V gene end was trimmed by 8 bases and the J gene end by 9 bases; junction bases not matched to a gene: 3. This CDR3 is built from 11 residues. Germline V gene data show CDR1 as WSHSY and CDR2 as SAAADI.

Many counts were recorded for this clonotype. V and J are TRBV4-3 and TRBJ2-1; TRBD2 agrees at 8 bases. The CDR3 has 15 amino acids. The germline V gene has CDR1 LGHNA and CDR2 YSLEER. The trim removed 5 bases at V and 4 bases at J, leaving 7 bases unmatched. CDR3 sequence: CASSARGAQYNEQFF. The CDR3 coding sequence is TGCGCCAGCAGCGCGCGGGGGGCCCAGTACAATGAGCAGTTCTTC.

To note about this clonotype: Compared with germline, one end of the junction differs, possibly owing to a read error. CDR3: CACSGQGNTGAEAFF. CDR3 bases: TGTGCCTGCAGTGGACAGGGAAACACCGGCGCTGAAGCTTTCTTT. V is TRBV12-3 or TRBV12-4 and J is TRBJ1-1, with 8 bases identical to TRBD1. CDR3 size: 15 residues.

This clonotype was detected many times. V is TRBV5-6 and J is TRBJ1-1; D is possibly TRBD1 (5 bases). V lost 4 bases and J lost 4, with 14 bases in between. This CDR3 has 14 amino acids. The germline V gene encodes CDR1 SGHDT and CDR2 YYEEEE. The CDR3 sequence: CASSRRDFLTEAFF. In nucleotides, the CDR3 is TGTGCCAGCAGCCGAAGGGACTTCCTCACTGAAGCTTTCTTT.

This clonotype has ten or more counts. The chain is built from TRBV28 and TRBJ1-3; 10 nucleotides line up with TRBD1. The CDR3 is made up of 15 amino acids. J was trimmed by 5 bases and V by 1 base; bases with no gene match: 2. Germline V gives CDR1 MDHEN, CDR2 SYDVKM. The CDR3 here is CASSLSGQGRNTIYF. DNA of the CDR3: TGTGCCAGCAGTTTATCGGGACAGGGGAGAAACACCATATATTTT. The complete variable domain, with remaining parts taken from reference TRBV28 and TRBJ1-3, reads DVKVTQSSRYLVKRTGEKVFLECVQDMDHENMFWYRQDPGLGLRLIYFSYDVKMKEKGDIPEGYSVSREKKERFSLILESASTNQTSMYLCASSLSGQGRNTIYFGEGSWLTVV.

The rearrangement links TRBV7-2 to TRBJ2-4, with D possibly TRBD2 on 6 matching bases. This CDR3 is 15 amino acids long. V was trimmed by 2 bases and J by 8 bases, leaving 16 bases between them. The germline V gene encodes CDR1 SGHTA and CDR2 FQGNSA. The CDR3 DNA sequence: TGTGCCAGCAGCTTATCCGGGGGAAGAGGTGACATTCAGTACTTC. As protein: CASSLSGGRGDIQYF.

This clonotype has more than one count but fewer than ten. The genes are TRBV6-5 and TRBJ1-5; 7 nucleotides match TRBD1. The CDR3 runs to 15 residues. Germline V lookup: CDR1 MNHEY, CDR2 SVGAGI. V lost 6 bases, J lost 4 bases, and 9 bases stayed unmatched. The CDR3 DNA reads as TGTGCCAGCAGACGGGCGGACAGGCCAAATCAGCCCCAGCATTTT. This gives the protein CASRRADRPNQPQHF.

J is TRBJ2-4 and V is TRBV7-8; D perhaps matches TRBD2 (5 bases). This CDR3 comprises 12 residues. V was pared by 5 bases and J by 9 bases, with 11 bases between. Germline V CDR1 and CDR2: SGHVS, FQNEAQ. The CDR3, as DNA: TGTGCCAGCAGCCCGGACTGGAGCATTCAGTACTTC. Translating gives CASSPDWSIQYF.

This clonotype appeared a few times. The rearrangement uses TRBV28 and TRBJ1-5; D not certain. The CDR3 extends over 12 amino acids. Between the trimmed V and J ends, which lost 7 bases and 5 bases, there was a span of 9 bases. From germline, CDR1 is MDHEN and CDR2 SYDVKM. CDR3 protein: CASTLPDQPQHF. DNA of the CDR3: TGTGCCAGCACTCTCCCGGATCAGCCCCAGCATTTT. Filled out from reference TRBV28 and TRBJ1-5, the complete variable domain reads DVKVTQSSRYLVKRTGEKVFLECVQDMDHENMFWYRQDPGLGLRLIYFSYDVKMKEKGDIPEGYSVSREKKERFSLILESASTNQTSMYLCASTLPDQPQHFGDGTRLSIL.

The rearrangement uses TRBV5-1 and TRBJ2-3; 7 bases agree with TRBD1. Germline CDR1 and CDR2: SGHRS and YFSETQ. Trimming cost V 0 bases and J 8 bases; bases outside gene matches: 0. The CDR3 has 12 residues. The CDR3, as DNA: TGCGCCAGCAGCTTGGACAGGGGTACGCAGTATTTT. This codes for CASSLDRGTQYF.

The gene calls are TRBV6-6 and TRBJ2-7; tentatively, D is TRBD2 (6 bases). Per the germline V gene, CDR1 is MNHNY and CDR2 is SVGAGI (reference sequence). The CDR3 extends over 15 amino acids. Trimming removed 7 bases from V and 6 bases from J, with 22 bases in between. This CDR3 reads CASTALADYSSEQYF. The CDR3 region has the DNA TGTGCCAGCACTGCTTTAGCGGATTATTCTAGCGAGCAGTACTTC.

This clonotype was seen ten or more times. The gene calls are TRBV10-2 and TRBJ2-2, with D tentatively TRBD1 (5 bases). The CDR3 spans 17 residues. V was cut by 6 bases and J by 4 bases, with 21 bases left in between. From germline, CDR1 is WSHSY and CDR2 SAAADI. The CDR3, as DNA: TGCGCCAGCAGCCCCGCAGGGTGGGGTCGTGGCACCGGGGAGCTGTTTTTT. It specifies CASSPAGWGRGTGELFF.

This clonotype was seen only a few times. CDR3 loop: CASSPRLAGQSSYEQYF. The CDR3 DNA sequence: TGTGCCAGCAGCCCACGACTAGCGGGGCAGTCTTCCTACGAGCAGTACTTC. This sequence joins TRBV7-2 and TRBJ2-7, with 11 positions matching TRBD2. V lost 5 bases and J lost 1; bases outside the gene matches: 10. This CDR3 is built from 17 residues. Per germline, CDR1 SGHTA and CDR2 FQGNSA.

The rearrangement uses TRBV3-1 and TRBJ2-7, with D unclear. CDR1 is LGHDT and CDR2 is YNNKEL in the germline V gene (reference sequence). Trimming shortened V by 0 bases and J by 3 bases, and 12 bases separated the two germline ends. The CDR3 is 15 residues long. The CDR3 here is CASSQEAAMRYEQYF. For the CDR3, the DNA is TGTGCCAGCAGCCAAGAGGCAGCGATGCGCTACGAGCAGTACTTC.